The 5 T cell receptor beta chains below were found in one sample sequenced in a study of vaccination effects on CD4 cells after COVID-19. No antigen has been assigned to these receptors. ViraFEST assay sequencing came after antigen-specific CD4+ T cells were expanded with viral peptide pools. Isolation of CD4+ T cells took place after about 10 days of culture. All participants had two doses of either the BNT162b2 or mRNA-1273 vaccine. Produced via immunoSEQ multiplex PCR; TCRdb's table is partial and in-frame only. Of approximately 11,000 clones in the sample, approximately 71% are singletons; the top ten hold around 8.6%. This specimen consisted of CD4+ T cells from PBMCs cultured with SARS-CoV-2 spike peptides, obtained after COVID-19 vaccination. The receptors derive from a human donor who received a COVID-19 vaccine.

The chain links TRBV6-8 to TRBJ2-3; D uncertain. This CDR3 is built from 14 residues. Germline CDR1 reads MNHGY; CDR2 reads SAAAGT. The V end was cut by 6 bases, the J end by 1 base, with 11 bases between. This CDR3 reads CASRYVCGTDTQYF. The CDR3 DNA sequence: TGTGCCAGCAGGTACGTATGTGGCACAGATACGCAGTATTTT.

V and J are TRBV19 and TRBJ1-1, with D possibly matching TRBD1 (5 bases). V dropped 2 bases and J dropped 7 bases, with 17 bases sitting between them. The CDR3 is 15 amino acids. Germline lookup yields CDR1 LNHDA and CDR2 SQIVND (reference sequence). The CDR3 region is CASSIMGHRRGEAFF. In nucleotides, the CDR3 is TGTGCCAGTAGTATAATGGGGCATCGGCGTGGTGAAGCTTTCTTT. Variable domain in full (rest from reference TRBV19 and TRBJ1-1): DGGITQSPKYLFRKEGQNVTLSCEQNLNHDAMYWYRQDPGQGLRLIYYSQIVNDFQKGDIAEGYSVSREKKESFPLTVTSAQKNPTAFYLCASSIMGHRRGEAFFGQGTRLTVV.

The gene calls are TRBV3-1 (or the pseudogene TRBV3-2) and TRBJ2-3; D possibly corresponds to TRBD1 (7 bases). The CDR3 runs to 16 residues. V lost 3 bases and J lost 6, with 19 bases in between. The germline V gene has CDR1 LGHDT and CDR2 YNNKEL (reference sequence). CDR3 bases: TGTGCCAGCAGCCACGGGAGAGGGGGCTTTGGGGATACGCAGTATTTT. This sequence encodes CASSHGRGGFGDTQYF.

The V and J genes are TRBV10-3 and TRBJ2-5; no clear D. The germline V gene encodes CDR1 ENHRY and CDR2 SYGVKD. V was clipped by 4 bases and J by 5 bases, with 11 bases between them. CDR3 size: 13 residues. Here the CDR3 reads CAISGGTGETQYF. The CDR3 nucleotides read TGTGCCATCAGTGGGGGTACCGGGGAGACCCAGTACTTC.

The chain uses TRBV6-5 and TRBJ2-7; D is perhaps TRBD2 (5 bases). The CDR3 has 14 amino acids. Germline CDR1 MNHEY, CDR2 SVGAGI. Trimming cost V 2 bases and J 7 bases, with 15 bases left between them. The DNA for the CDR3 is TGTGCCAGCAGTTACGGTGGAAACTCGGGGGAGCAGTACTTC. The encoded protein is CASSYGGNSGEQYF.